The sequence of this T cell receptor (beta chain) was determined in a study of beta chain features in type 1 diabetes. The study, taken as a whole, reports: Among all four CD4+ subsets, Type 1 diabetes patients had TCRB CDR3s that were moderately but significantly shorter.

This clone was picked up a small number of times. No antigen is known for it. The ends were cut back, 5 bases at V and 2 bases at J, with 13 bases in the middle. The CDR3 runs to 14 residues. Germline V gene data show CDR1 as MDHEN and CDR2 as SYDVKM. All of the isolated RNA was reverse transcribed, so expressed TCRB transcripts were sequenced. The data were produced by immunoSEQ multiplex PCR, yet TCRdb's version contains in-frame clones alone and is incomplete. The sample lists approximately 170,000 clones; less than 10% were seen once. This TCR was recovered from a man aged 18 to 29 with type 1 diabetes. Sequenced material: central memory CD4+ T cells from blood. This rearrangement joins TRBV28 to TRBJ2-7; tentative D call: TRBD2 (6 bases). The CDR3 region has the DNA TGTGCCAGCAGTCAACCTAGCGCGCCCTACGAGCAGTACTTC. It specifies CASSQPSAPYEQYF.